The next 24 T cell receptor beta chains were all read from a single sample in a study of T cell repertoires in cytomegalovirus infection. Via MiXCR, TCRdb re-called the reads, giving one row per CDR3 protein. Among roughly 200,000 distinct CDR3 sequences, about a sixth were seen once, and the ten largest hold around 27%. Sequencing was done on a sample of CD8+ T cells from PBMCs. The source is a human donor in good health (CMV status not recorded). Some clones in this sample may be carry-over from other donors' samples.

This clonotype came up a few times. CDR3 sequence (DNA): TGCGCCAGCAGCCAAGTTCGGGGAGTGAACTATGGCTACACCTTC. This codes for CASSQVRGVNYGYTF. The chain combines TRBV4-1 with TRBJ1-2; D ambiguous. The V end was cut by 1 base, the J end by 2 bases, with 11 bases between. The CDR3 runs to 15 residues. From germline, CDR1 is MGHRA and CDR2 YSYEKL.

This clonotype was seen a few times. CDR3 in DNA: TGTGCCAGCAGCTTAGCGTCGTTGGCATCGAGTGCCTACAATGAGCAGTTCTTC. This gives the protein CASSLASLASSAYNEQFF. The chain carries TRBV7-9 and TRBJ2-1, with unresolved D. V dropped 0 bases and J dropped 2 bases, with 17 bases sitting between them. CDR1 and CDR2 (germline): SEHNR, FQNEAQ (reference sequence). CDR3 length: 18 residues.

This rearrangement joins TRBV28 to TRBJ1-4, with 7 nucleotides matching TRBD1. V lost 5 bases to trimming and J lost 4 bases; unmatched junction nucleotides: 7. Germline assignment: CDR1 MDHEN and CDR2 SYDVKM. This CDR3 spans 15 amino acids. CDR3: CASSPARDSNEKLFF. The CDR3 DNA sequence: TGTGCCAGCAGTCCCGCCCGGGACAGTAATGAAAAACTGTTTTTT.

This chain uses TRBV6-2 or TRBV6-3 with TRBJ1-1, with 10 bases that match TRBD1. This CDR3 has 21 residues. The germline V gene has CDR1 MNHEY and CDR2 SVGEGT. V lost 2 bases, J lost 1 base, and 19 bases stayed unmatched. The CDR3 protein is CASSYPSSGTGVSEPNTEAFF. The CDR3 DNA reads TGTGCCAGCAGTTACCCATCCTCCGGGACAGGGGTCAGCGAACCGAACACTGAAGCTTTCTTT.

In nucleotides, the CDR3 is TGTGCCATCAGTGCCCAACAGGGAATGAACACTGAAGCTTTCTTT. It encodes CAISAQQGMNTEAFF. V is TRBV10-3 and J is TRBJ1-1, with a tentative D call TRBD1 (6 bases). Germline V gene sequence: CDR1 ENHRY, CDR2 SYGVKD. Trimming pared 4 bases from V and 0 bases from J, leaving 12 bases between. This CDR3 region has 15 residues.

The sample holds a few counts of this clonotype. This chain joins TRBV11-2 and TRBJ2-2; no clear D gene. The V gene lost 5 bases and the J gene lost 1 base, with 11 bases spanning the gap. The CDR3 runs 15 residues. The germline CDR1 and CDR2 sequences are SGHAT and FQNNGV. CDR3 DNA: TGTGCCAGCAGCCGTAACCCCCGGAACACCGGGGAGCTGTTTTTT. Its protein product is CASSRNPRNTGELFF.

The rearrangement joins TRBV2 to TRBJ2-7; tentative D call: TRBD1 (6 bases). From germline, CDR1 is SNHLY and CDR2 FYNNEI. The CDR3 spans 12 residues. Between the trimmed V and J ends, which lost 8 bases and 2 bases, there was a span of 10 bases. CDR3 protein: CASLDRTYEQYF. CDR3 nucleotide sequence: TGTGCCAGCCTCGACAGGACCTACGAGCAGTACTTC.

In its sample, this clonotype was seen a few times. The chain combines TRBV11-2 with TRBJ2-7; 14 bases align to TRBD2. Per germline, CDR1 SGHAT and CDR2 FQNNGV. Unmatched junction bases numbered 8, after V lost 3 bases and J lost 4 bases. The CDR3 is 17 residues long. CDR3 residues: CASSFPRTSGGIYEQYF. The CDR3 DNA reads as TGTGCCAGCAGCTTCCCAAGGACTAGCGGGGGGATATACGAGCAGTACTTC.

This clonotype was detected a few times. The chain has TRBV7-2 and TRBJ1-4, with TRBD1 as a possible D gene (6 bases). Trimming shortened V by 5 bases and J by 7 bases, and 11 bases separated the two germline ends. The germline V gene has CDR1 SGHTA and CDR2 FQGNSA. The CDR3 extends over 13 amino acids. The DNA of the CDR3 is TGTGCCAGCAGCCTCAGGACAGCTGAAAAACTGTTTTTT. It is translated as CASSLRTAEKLFF.

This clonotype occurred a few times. The CDR3: CSARDNGGSYNSPLHF. In nucleotides, the CDR3 is TGCAGTGCTAGAGACAACGGGGGCTCCTATAATTCACCCCTCCACTTT. This chain joins TRBV20-1 and TRBJ1-6, with D possibly matching TRBD1 (5 bases). Germline loops: CDR1 DFQATT, CDR2 SNEGSKA (reference sequence). This CDR3 is built from 16 residues. The germline V and J ends were trimmed by 0 bases and 0 bases, with 9 bases remaining between them.

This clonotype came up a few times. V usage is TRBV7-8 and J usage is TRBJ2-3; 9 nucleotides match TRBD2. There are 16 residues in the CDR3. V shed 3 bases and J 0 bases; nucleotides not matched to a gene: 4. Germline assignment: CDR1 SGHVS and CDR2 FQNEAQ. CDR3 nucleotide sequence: TGTGCCAGCAGCTTTATAGCGGGGGAGAGCACAGATACGCAGTATTTT. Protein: CASSFIAGESTDTQYF. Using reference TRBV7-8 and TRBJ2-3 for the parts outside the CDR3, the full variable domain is GAGVSQSPRYKVAKRGQDVALRCDPISGHVSLFWYQQALGQGPEFLTYFQNEAQLDKSGLPSDRFFAERPEGSVSTLKIQRTQQEDSAVYLCASSFIAGESTDTQYFGPGTRLTVL.

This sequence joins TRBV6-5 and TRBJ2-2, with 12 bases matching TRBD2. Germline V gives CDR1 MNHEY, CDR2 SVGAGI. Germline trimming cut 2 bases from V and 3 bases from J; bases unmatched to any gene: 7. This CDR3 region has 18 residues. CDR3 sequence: CASSYPSGGAAYTGELFF. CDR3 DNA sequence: TGTGCCAGCAGTTACCCTAGCGGGGGGGCCGCGTACACCGGGGAGCTGTTTTTT.

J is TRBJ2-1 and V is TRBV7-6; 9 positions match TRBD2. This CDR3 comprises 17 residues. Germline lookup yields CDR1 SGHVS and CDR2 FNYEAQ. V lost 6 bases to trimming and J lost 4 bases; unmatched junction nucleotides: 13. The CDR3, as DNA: TGTGCCAGCAGTTCAAGCGGGGGGCCCGCGTCGTACAATGAGCAGTTCTTC. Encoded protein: CASSSSGGPASYNEQFF.

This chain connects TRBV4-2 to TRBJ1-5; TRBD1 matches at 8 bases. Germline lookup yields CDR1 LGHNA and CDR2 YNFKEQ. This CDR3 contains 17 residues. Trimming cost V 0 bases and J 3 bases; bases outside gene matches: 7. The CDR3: CASSQERTGRFNQPQHF. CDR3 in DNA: TGTGCCAGCAGCCAAGAACGGACAGGGCGGTTCAATCAGCCCCAGCATTTT.

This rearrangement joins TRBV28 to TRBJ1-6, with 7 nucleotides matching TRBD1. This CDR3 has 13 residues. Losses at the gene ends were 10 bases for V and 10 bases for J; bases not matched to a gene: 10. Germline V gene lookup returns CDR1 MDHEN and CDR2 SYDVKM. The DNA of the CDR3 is TGTGCCACCCCCCACAGGGGCAAGTCACCCCTCCACTTT. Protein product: CATPHRGKSPLHF.

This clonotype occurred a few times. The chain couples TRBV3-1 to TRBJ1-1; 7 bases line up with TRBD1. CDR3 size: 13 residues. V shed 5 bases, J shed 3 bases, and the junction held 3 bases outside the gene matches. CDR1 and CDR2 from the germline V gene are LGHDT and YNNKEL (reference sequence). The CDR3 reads CASSTGDDTEAFF. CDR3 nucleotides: TGTGCCAGCAGCACAGGGGATGACACTGAAGCTTTCTTT.

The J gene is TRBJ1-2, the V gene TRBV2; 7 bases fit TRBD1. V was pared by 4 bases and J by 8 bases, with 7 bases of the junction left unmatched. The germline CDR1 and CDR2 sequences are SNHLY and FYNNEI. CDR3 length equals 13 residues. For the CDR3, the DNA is TGTGCCAGCAGTGGACAGGGACTTTGGGGCTACACCTTC. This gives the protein CASSGQGLWGYTF.

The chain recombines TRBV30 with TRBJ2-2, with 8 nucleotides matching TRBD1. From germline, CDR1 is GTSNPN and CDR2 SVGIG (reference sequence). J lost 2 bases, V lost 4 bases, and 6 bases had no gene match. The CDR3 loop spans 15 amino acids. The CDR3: CAWTGQGINTGELFF. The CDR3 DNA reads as TGTGCCTGGACTGGACAGGGAATAAACACCGGGGAGCTGTTTTTT.

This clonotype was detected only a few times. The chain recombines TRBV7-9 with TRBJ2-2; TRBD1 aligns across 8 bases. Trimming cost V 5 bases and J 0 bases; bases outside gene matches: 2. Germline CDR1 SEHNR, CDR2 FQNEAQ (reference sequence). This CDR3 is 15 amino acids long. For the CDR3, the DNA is TGTGCCAGCAGCCGACAGGGGACGAACACCGGGGAGCTGTTTTTT. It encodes CASSRQGTNTGELFF.

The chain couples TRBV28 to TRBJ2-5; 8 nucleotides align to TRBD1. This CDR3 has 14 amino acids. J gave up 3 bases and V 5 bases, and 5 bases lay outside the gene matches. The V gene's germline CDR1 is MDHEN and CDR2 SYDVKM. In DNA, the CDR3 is TGTGCCAGCAGTGCGCACAGGGGGAAAGAGACCCAGTACTTC. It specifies CASSAHRGKETQYF.

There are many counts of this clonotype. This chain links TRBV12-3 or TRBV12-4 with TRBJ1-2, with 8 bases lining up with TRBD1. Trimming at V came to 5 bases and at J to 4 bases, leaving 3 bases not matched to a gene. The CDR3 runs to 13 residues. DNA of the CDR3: TGTGCCAGCAGTCCAGGACAGGGCTATGGCTACACCTTC. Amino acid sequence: CASSPGQGYGYTF.

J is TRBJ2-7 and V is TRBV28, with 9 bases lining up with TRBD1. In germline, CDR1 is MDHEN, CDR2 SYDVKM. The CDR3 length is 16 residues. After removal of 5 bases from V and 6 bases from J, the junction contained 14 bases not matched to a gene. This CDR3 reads CASSPETGGSLVEQYF. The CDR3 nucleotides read TGTGCCAGCAGTCCGGAGACAGGGGGAAGTCTGGTCGAGCAGTACTTC.

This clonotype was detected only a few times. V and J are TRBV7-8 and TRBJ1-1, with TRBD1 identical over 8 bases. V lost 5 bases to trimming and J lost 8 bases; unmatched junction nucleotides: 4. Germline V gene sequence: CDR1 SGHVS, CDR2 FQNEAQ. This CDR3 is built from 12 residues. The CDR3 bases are TGTGCCAGCAGCGGTGGGGACAGGGAAGCTTTCTTT. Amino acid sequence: CASSGGDREAFF.

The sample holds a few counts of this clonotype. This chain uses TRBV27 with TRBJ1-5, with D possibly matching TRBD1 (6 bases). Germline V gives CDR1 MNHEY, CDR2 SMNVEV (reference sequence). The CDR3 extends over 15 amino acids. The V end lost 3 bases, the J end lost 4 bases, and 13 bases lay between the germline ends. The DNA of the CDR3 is TGTGCCAGCAGTTTTTTTGCAGGGGCAAATCAGCCCCAGCATTTT. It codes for CASSFFAGANQPQHF.